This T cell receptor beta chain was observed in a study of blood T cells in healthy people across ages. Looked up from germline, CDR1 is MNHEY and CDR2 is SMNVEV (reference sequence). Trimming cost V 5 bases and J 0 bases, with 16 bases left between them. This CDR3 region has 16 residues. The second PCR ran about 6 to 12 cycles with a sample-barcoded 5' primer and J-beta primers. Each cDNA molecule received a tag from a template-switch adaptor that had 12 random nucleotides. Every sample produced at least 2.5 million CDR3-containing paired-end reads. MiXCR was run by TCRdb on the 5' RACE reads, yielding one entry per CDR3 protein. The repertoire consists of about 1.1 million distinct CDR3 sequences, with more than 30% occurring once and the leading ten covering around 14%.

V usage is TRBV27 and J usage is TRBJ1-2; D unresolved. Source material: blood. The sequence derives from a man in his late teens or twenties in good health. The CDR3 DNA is TGTGCCAGCAGTCCGAATCCCCCGGGCACTAACTATGGCTACACCTTC. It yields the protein CASSPNPPGTNYGYTF.